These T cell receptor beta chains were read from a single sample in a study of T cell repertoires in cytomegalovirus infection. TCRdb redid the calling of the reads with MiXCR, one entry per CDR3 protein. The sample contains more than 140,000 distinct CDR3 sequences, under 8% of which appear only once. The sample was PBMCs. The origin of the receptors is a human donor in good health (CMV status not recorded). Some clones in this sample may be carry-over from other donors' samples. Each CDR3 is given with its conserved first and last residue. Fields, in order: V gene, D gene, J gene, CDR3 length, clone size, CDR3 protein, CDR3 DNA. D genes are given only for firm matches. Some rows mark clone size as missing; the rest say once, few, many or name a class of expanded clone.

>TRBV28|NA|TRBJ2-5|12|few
CASTQGQETQYF
TGTGCCAGCACCCAGGGACAAGAGACCCAGTACTTC
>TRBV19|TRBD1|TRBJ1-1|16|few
CASSRPGQSFDTEAFF
TGTGCCAGTAGTCGTCCGGGACAGTCATTTGACACTGAAGCTTTCTTT
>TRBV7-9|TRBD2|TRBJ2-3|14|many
CASSQSGGTDTQYF
TGTGCCAGCAGCCAAAGCGGGGGCACAGATACGCAGTATTTT
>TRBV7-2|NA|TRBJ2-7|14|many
CASSPRQGGYEQYF
TGTGCCAGCAGCCCACGTCAGGGCGGCTACGAGCAGTACTTC
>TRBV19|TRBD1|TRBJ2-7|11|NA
CASGQRYEQYF
TGTGCTTCGGGACAGCGTTACGAGCAGTACTTC
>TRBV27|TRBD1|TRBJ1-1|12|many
CASSFQGAEAFF
TGTGCCAGCAGTTTCCAGGGGGCTGAAGCTTTCTTT
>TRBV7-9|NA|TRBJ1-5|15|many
CASSPLPQGNQPQHF
TGTGCCAGCAGCCCCCTTCCCCAGGGAAATCAGCCCCAGCATTTT
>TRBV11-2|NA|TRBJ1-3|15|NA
CASSRPKDSGNTIYF
TGTGCCAGCAGCCGCCCGAAGGACTCTGGAAACACCATATATTTT
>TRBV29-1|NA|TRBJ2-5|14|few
CSVLLPLTGRTQYF
TGCAGCGTTCTCTTGCCTTTGACCGGGAGGACCCAGTACTTC
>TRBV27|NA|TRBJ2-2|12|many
CASSSLGGELFF
TGTGCCAGCAGTTCTCTGGGCGGGGAGCTGTTTTTT
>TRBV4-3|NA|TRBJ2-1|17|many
CASSQDLVGSSYNEQFF
TGCGCCAGCAGCCAAGACCTAGTCGGGAGCTCCTACAATGAGCAGTTCTTC
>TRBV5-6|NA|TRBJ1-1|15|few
CASRPGTPGNTEAFF
TGTGCCAGCAGACCCGGGACACCGGGTAACACTGAAGCTTTCTTT
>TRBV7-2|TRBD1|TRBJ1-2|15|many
CASSLEGQGRYGYTF
TGTGCCAGCAGCTTAGAGGGACAGGGGCGGTATGGCTACACCTTC
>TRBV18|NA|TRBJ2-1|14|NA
CASSPIGRVNEQFF
TGTGCCAGCTCACCGATAGGCAGAGTCAATGAGCAGTTCTTC
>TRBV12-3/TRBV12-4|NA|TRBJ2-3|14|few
CASSLVSGRDTQYF
TGTGCCAGCAGTTTAGTCTCAGGGCGGGATACGCAGTATTTT
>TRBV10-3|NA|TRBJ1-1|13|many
CAISDFAGPEAFF
TGTGCCATCAGTGATTTTGCAGGGCCTGAAGCTTTCTTT
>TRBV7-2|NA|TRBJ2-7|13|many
CASSLAGLPVQYF
TGTGCCAGCAGCCTAGCCGGGCTACCCGTGCAGTACTTC
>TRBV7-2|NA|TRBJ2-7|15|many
CASSLDWGAHYEQYF
TGTGCCAGCAGCTTAGACTGGGGTGCCCACTACGAGCAGTACTTC
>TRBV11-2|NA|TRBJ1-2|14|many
CASSLQGTNYGYTF
TGTGCCAGCAGCTTACAGGGGACGAACTATGGCTACACCTTC
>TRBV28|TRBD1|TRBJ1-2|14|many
CASRTTGRNYGYTF
TGTGCCAGCAGGACGACAGGGCGGAACTATGGCTACACCTTC
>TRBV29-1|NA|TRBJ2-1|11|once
CSVEPAVEQFF
TGCAGCGTTGAACCAGCGGTTGAGCAGTTCTTC
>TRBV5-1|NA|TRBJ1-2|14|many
CASSPEGNRYGYTF
TGCGCCAGCAGCCCAGAAGGGAATCGGTATGGCTACACCTTC
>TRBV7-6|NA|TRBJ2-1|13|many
CASSLDTYAEQFF
TGTGCCAGCAGCTTAGATACCTATGCTGAGCAGTTCTTC
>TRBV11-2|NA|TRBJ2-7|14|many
CASRPAVGSYEQYF
TGTGCCAGCAGACCCGCCGTGGGCTCCTACGAGCAGTACTTC
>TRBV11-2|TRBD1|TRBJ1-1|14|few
CASSYGQANTEAFF
TGTGCCAGCAGCTACGGACAGGCGAACACTGAAGCTTTCTTT
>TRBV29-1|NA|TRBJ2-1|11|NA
CSTDLTNEQFF
TGCAGCACTGACCTCACCAATGAGCAGTTCTTC